A selection of T cell receptor beta chains follows, all from one sample in a study of blood T cell repertoires in COVID-19. Method: immunoSEQ multiplex PCR; TCRdb's copy keeps in-frame clones and lacks some. The table records around 330,000 clones, around 90% of them present only once. Sequenced sample: PBMCs or T cells enriched from blood (not recorded which). The source of these receptors is a man aged 55 to 70 who had recovered from COVID-19. Both conserved end residues are trimmed from each CDR3.

>TRBJ2-1|TRBV3-1/TRBV3-2
ASSQTSGRAVYNEQF
>TRBJ2-7|TRBV7-6
ASSLERTSGRLEQY
>TRBJ2-4|TRBV30
ARSGVGKNIQY
>TRBJ1-4|TRBV24-1
ATSDSLDGEKLF
>TRBJ2-4|TRBV2
ASSEAPLGAKNIQY
>TRBJ1-6|TRBV6-5
ASSSPPIRNSPLH
>TRBJ1-1|TRBV7-2
ASSPGQAYTEAF
>TRBJ1-2|TRBV30
AWSVPGRMHGYT
>TRBJ1-1|TRBV28
ASILVRGRSAEAF
>TRBJ2-5|TRBV7-2
ASSLAGLAEQETQY
>TRBJ2-3|TRBV7-2
ASSLARLAVSTDTQY
>TRBJ2-1|TRBV20-1
SATEPDEQF
>TRBJ2-3|TRBV5-8
ASSSGTGDGVDTQY
>TRBJ2-7|TRBV5-1
ASSFGGESYEQY
>TRBJ2-1|TRBV5-1
ASSSGLARNEQF
>TRBJ2-7|TRBV6-6
AISNTRYEQY
>TRBJ1-4|TRBV6-4
ASQQGGPTNEKLF